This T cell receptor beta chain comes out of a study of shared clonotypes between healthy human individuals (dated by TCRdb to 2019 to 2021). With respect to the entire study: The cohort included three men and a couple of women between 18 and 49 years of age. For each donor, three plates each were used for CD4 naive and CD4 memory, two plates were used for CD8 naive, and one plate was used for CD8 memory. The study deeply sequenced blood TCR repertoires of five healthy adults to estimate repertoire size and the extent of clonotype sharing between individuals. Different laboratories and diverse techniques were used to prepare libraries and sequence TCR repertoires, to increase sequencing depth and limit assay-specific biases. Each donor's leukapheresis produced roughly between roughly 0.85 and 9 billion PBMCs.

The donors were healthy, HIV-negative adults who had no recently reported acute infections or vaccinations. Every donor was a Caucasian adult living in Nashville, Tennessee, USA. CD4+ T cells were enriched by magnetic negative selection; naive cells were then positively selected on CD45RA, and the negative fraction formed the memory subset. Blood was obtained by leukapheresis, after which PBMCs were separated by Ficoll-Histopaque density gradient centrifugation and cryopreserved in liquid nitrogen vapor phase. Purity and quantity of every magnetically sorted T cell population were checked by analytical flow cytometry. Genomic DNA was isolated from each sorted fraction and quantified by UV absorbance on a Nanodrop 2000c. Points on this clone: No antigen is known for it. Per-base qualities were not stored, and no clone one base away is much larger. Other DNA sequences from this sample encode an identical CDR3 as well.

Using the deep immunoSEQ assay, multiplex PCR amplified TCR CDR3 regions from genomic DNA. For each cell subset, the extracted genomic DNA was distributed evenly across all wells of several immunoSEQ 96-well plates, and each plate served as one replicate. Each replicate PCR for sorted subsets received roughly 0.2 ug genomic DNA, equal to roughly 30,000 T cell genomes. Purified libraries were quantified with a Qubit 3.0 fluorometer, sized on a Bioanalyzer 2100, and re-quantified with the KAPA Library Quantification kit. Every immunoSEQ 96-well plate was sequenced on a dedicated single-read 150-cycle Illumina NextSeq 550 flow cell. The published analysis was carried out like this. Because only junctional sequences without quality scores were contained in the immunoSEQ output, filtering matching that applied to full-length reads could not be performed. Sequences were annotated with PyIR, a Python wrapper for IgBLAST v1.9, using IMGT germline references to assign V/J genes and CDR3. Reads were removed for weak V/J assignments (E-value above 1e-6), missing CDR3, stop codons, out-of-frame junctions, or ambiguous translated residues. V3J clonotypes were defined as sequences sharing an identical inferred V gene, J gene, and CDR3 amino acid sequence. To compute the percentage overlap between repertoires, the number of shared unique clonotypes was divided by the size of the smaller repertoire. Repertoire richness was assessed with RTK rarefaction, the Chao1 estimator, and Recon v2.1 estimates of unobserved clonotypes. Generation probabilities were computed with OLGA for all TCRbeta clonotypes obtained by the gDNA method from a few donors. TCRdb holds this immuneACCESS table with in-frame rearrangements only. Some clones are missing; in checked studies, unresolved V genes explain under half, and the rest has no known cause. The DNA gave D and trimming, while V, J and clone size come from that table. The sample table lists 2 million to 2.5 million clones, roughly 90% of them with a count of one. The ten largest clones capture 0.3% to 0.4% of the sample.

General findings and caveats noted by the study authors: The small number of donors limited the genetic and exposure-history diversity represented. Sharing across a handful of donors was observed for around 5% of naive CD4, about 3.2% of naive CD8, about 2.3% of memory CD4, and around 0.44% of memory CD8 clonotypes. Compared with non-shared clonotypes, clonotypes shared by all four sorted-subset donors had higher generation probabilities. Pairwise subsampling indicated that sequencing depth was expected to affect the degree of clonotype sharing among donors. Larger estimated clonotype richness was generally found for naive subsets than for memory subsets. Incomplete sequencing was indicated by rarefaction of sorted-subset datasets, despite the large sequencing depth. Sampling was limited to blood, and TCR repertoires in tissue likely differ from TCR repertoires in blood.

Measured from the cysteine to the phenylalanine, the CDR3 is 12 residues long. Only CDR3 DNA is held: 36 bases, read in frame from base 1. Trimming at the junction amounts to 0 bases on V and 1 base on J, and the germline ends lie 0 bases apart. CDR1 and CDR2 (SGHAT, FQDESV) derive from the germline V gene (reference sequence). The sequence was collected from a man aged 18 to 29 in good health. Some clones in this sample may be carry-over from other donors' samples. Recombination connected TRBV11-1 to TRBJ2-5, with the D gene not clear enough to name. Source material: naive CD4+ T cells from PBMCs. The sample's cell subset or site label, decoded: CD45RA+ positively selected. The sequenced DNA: TGTGCCAGCAGCTTAGCCCAAGAGACCCAGTACTTC. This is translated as CASSLAQETQYF.